The 24 T cell receptor beta chains given below trace back to one sample, sequenced in a study of T cells after posttransplantation cyclophosphamide (dated by TCRdb to 2016 to 2018). The library was made by the immunoSEQ multiplex PCR assay. TCRdb took over this immuneACCESS table, retaining in-frame rearrangements with V and J assigned. Such tables are incomplete; in checked studies, under half of the missing clones stem from an unresolved V gene, and the remainder is unexplained. There are roughly 3,000 clones in this sample, and none of them is a singleton. Of the sample, less than 35% is held by the ten largest clones. The treatment or condition tag for this specimen amounts to: high-dose cyclophosphamide on days +3 and +4 as single-agent GVHD prophylaxis. PTCy patients received busulfan and fludarabine conditioning, a related or unrelated marrow graft, and cyclophosphamide on days +3 and +4.

Sequenced material: PBMCs, taken after allogeneic stem cell transplant with posttransplant cyclophosphamide. All receptors derive from a female patient aged 50 to 65 who received an allogeneic stem cell transplant from a related donor, was CMV-positive, and had no GVHD. Following a transplant, some T cells may be graft donor cells, not patient cells.

This clone was observed at least ten times. This sequence joins TRBV5-4 and TRBJ2-5; D is perhaps TRBD2 (5 bases). Trimming removed 4 bases from V and 2 bases from J, with 9 bases in between. Germline CDR1 and CDR2: SGHNT and YYREEE (reference sequence). This CDR3 has 13 residues. The CDR3, as DNA: TGTGCCAGCAGCCCGGGGTATCAAGAGACCCAGTACTTC. As protein: CASSPGYQETQYF. Full variable domain (outside the CDR3, taken from reference TRBV5-4 and TRBJ2-5): ETGVTQSPTHLIKTRGQQVTLRCSSQSGHNTVSWYQQALGQGPQFIFQYYREEENGRGNFPPRFSGLQFPNYSSELNVNALELDDSALYLCASSPGYQETQYFGPGTRLLVL.

This clone is deemed medium-sized. The J gene is TRBJ2-3, the V gene TRBV24-1; no definite D call. Trimming took 4 bases from V and 4 from J, leaving 8 bases between them. Germline CDR1 reads KGHDR; CDR2 reads SFDVKD. The CDR3 is 13 residues long. CDR3 sequence reads: CATSDPPADTQYF. The DNA for the CDR3 is TGTGCCACCAGTGACCCCCCCGCAGATACGCAGTATTTT.

This clone is medium-sized within its sample. The rearrangement uses TRBV10-3 and TRBJ1-5; weak D call: TRBD1 (6 bases). The germline V gene encodes CDR1 ENHRY and CDR2 SYGVKD. The CDR3 consists of 14 residues. V lost 2 bases to trimming and J lost 4 bases, with 9 bases between them. The CDR3 coding sequence is TGTGCCATCAGTGAGAATACAGGGAATCAGCCCCAGCATTTT. This sequence encodes CAISENTGNQPQHF.

This clone showed up many times. This chain joins TRBV9 and TRBJ1-2, with D possibly being TRBD1 (5 bases). The CDR3 has 12 amino acids. Germline V gene sequence: CDR1 SGDLS, CDR2 YYNGEE. V was shortened by 3 bases and J by 7 bases, with 10 bases between the two germline ends. For the CDR3, the DNA is TGTGCCAGCAGCGCCTCCAGGGTTGGCTACACCTTC. The encoded protein is CASSASRVGYTF.

By share, this clone ranks as medium-sized. The chain combines TRBV7-9 with TRBJ2-3; 8 bases fit TRBD1. The CDR3 runs 15 residues. Germline trimming cut 2 bases from V and 3 bases from J; bases unmatched to any gene: 4. Germline values: CDR1 SEHNR, CDR2 FQNEAQ (reference sequence). DNA for the CDR3: TGTGCCAGCAGCTTAAGACAGGGGTCAACAGATACGCAGTATTTT. Residues: CASSLRQGSTDTQYF. The entire variable domain, with the rest obtained from reference TRBV7-9 and TRBJ2-3, is as follows: DTGVSQNPRHKITKRGQNVTFRCDPISEHNRLYWYRQTLGQGPEFLTYFQNEAQLEKSRLLSDRFSAERPKGSFSTLEIQRTEQGDSAMYLCASSLRQGSTDTQYFGPGTRLTVL.

This clone has a count of ten or more. The V call is TRBV28, the J call TRBJ1-1, with D maybe TRBD1 (5 bases). Germline V gene sequence: CDR1 MDHEN, CDR2 SYDVKM. The V gene lost 3 bases and the J gene lost 6 bases, with 11 bases spanning the gap. The CDR3 consists of 13 residues. CDR3 in DNA: TGTGCCAGCAGTTTGGGGCTGGGCGCTGAAGCTTTCTTT. Its translation is CASSLGLGAEAFF.

Sample share makes this clone medium-sized. The rearrangement joins TRBV6-5 to TRBJ1-4; D not certain. The CDR3 loop spans 14 amino acids. V lost 2 bases, J lost 4 bases, and 8 bases lay in between. Germline values: CDR1 MNHEY, CDR2 SVGAGI. The CDR3 loop reads CASSYLGGNEKLFF. CDR3 nucleotide sequence: TGTGCCAGCAGTTACCTCGGCGGTAATGAAAAACTGTTTTTT.

This clone was seen repeatedly, ten times or more. The CDR3 DNA follows: TGTGCCAGTAGCTCGGGGGTCTACAAAAACATTCAGTACTTC. Protein sequence: CASSSGVYKNIQYF. V and J are TRBV19 and TRBJ2-4, with a possible D match to TRBD2 (6 bases). CDR1 and CDR2 from the germline V gene are LNHDA and SQIVND (reference sequence). The CDR3 has 14 residues. With 6 bases removed from V and 3 bases from J, the gap between germline ends came to 12 bases.

This clone was picked up a small number of times. This chain connects TRBV15 to TRBJ1-5; D might be TRBD1 (5 bases). V gave up 1 base and J gave up 0 bases, with 13 bases separating them. Germline V gene data show CDR1 as LNHNV and CDR2 as YYDKDF (reference sequence). This CDR3 has 17 residues. The CDR3 protein is CATSRGPGNYSNQPQHF. CDR3 coding DNA: TGTGCCACCAGCAGAGGGCCAGGGAATTATAGCAATCAGCCCCAGCATTTT.

This clone was detected many times. CDR3 sequence: CASSLGRGTEAFF. The DNA of the CDR3 is TGTGCCAGCAGCTTAGGGAGGGGCACTGAAGCTTTCTTT. The J gene is TRBJ1-1, the V gene TRBV11-3; D might be TRBD1 (5 bases). Trimming stripped 1 base from V and 4 bases from J, with 7 bases between. This CDR3 comprises 13 residues. Germline values: CDR1 SGHNT, CDR2 YENEEA.

This clone is categorized as large. The genes are TRBV7-6 and TRBJ2-3; TRBD2 matches 9 bases. The CDR3 totals 15 residues. The V gene's germline CDR1 is SGHVS and CDR2 FNYEAQ. After removal of 3 bases from V and 0 bases from J, the junction contained 1 base not matched to a gene. The CDR3 reads CASSLAGGSTDTQYF. In DNA, the CDR3 is TGTGCCAGCAGCTTGGCGGGAGGGAGCACAGATACGCAGTATTTT.

At least ten counts were recorded for this clone. The chain has TRBV2 and TRBJ2-3; possibly TRBD2 for D (6 bases). V gave up 11 bases and J gave up 0 bases, with 15 bases separating them. The germline V gene encodes CDR1 SNHLY and CDR2 FYNNEI. This CDR3 has 14 amino acids. CDR3 sequence reads: CASQRGLSTDTQYF. The CDR3 DNA is TGTGCCTCCCAACGGGGACTTAGCACAGATACGCAGTATTTT.

This clone was observed at least ten times. This rearrangement joins TRBV4-2 to TRBJ2-3, with TRBD2 matching 10 bases. CDR1 and CDR2 from the germline V gene are LGHNA and YNFKEQ. V lost 4 bases, J lost 6 bases, and 10 bases stayed unmatched. The CDR3 is 16 amino acids. CDR3 sequence: CASSLSSTSGTDTQYF. The CDR3 nucleotides are TGTGCCAGCAGCCTTAGCTCAACTAGCGGGACTGATACGCAGTATTTT.

This clone was seen at least ten times. The chain employs TRBV28 and TRBJ1-5; D gene ambiguous. The CDR3 spans 13 residues. With 10 bases removed from V and 8 bases from J, the gap between germline ends came to 18 bases. Per the germline V gene, CDR1 is MDHEN and CDR2 is SYDVKM. The CDR3 DNA reads as TGTGCCACCGCAGCGGTGACTTGGGAGCCCCAGCATTTT. As protein: CATAAVTWEPQHF.

In its sample, this clone is medium-sized. The rearrangement joins TRBV27 to TRBJ2-1; maybe TRBD2 (6 bases). Between the trimmed V and J ends, which lost 7 bases and 0 bases, there was a span of 16 bases. The CDR3 covers 16 residues. Germline V gene sequence: CDR1 MNHEY, CDR2 SMNVEV (reference sequence). The CDR3 protein is CASTRVGGSSYNEQFF. The CDR3 bases are TGTGCCAGCACCCGAGTCGGGGGAAGCTCCTACAATGAGCAGTTCTTC.

This clone was seen repeatedly, ten times or more. The V and J genes are TRBV16 and TRBJ1-5; 8 positions agree with TRBD1. Trimming at V came to 4 bases and at J to 1 base, leaving 12 bases not matched to a gene. The CDR3 runs to 18 residues. The germline V gene encodes CDR1 KGHSY and CDR2 FQNENV. In DNA form, the CDR3 reads TGTGCCAGCAGCCCCCGGACAGGGTCGAGGGTAAGCAATCAGCCCCAGCATTTT. Its protein product is CASSPRTGSRVSNQPQHF.

This clone is labeled as medium-sized (0.01 to 0.1%). This chain links TRBV19 with TRBJ2-7, with D possibly matching TRBD1 (5 bases). Per the germline V gene, CDR1 is LNHDA and CDR2 is SQIVND (reference sequence). V was pared by 6 bases and J by 7 bases, with 13 bases between. The CDR3 has 12 amino acids. The CDR3 coding sequence is TGTGCCAGTAGGGGGCCAAAACGGGAGCAGTACTTC. The encoded protein is CASRGPKREQYF.

This clone was found many times. V usage is TRBV29-1 and J usage is TRBJ1-4; 9 bases are a match to TRBD1. J gave up 7 bases and V 0 bases, and 3 bases lay outside the gene matches. CDR3 length: 14 residues. CDR1 SQVTM and CDR2 ANQGSEA come from the germline V gene. This CDR3 reads CSVEETGGGEKLFF. The DNA of the CDR3 is TGCAGCGTTGAAGAGACAGGGGGAGGTGAAAAACTGTTTTTT.

This chain uses TRBV5-1 with TRBJ1-6; the D is unclear. CDR3 length: 16 residues. CDR1 is SGHRS and CDR2 is YFSETQ in the germline V gene. Trimming took 3 bases from V and 1 from J, leaving 11 bases between them. The CDR3: CASSSKGSSYNSPLHF. CDR3 in DNA: TGCGCCAGCAGCTCAAAAGGGTCTTCCTATAATTCACCCCTCCACTTT. The full variable domain, with the rest looked up from reference TRBV5-1 and TRBJ1-6, is KAGVTQTPRYLIKTRGQQVTLSCSPISGHRSVSWYQQTPGQGLQFLFEYFSETQRNKGNFPGRFSGRQFSNSRSEMNVSTLELGDSALYLCASSSKGSSYNSPLHFGNGTRLTVT.

This clone was found many times. Other DNA sequences in the same sample also yield this CDR3. This chain connects TRBV12-3 or TRBV12-4 to TRBJ1-1; D is possibly TRBD1 (5 bases). The CDR3 extends over 13 amino acids. The germline V and J ends were trimmed by 2 bases and 3 bases, with 7 bases remaining between them. CDR3 DNA: TGTGCCAGCAGTTTACAGGGAGACACTGAAGCTTTCTTT. This codes for CASSLQGDTEAFF.

This clone came up many times. The chain couples TRBV18 to TRBJ1-2, with D possibly matching TRBD1 (5 bases). Germline CDR1 is KGHSH and CDR2 is LQKENI. CDR3 length equals 14 residues. Trimming stripped 4 bases from V and 3 bases from J, with 12 bases between. The CDR3 bases are TGTGCCAGCTCACAGCGGCGGGGGGACTATGGCTACACCTTC. Its protein product is CASSQRRGDYGYTF.

This clone was observed many times. This rearrangement joins TRBV27 to TRBJ1-5; TRBD1 matches 8 bases. V lost 5 bases to trimming and J lost 1 base; unmatched junction nucleotides: 19. The CDR3 length is 20 residues. From germline, CDR1 is MNHEY and CDR2 SMNVEV (reference sequence). The CDR3 sequence is CASSLRRGRVGLQSNQPQHF. CDR3 nucleotide sequence: TGTGCCAGCAGTCTTCGCAGGGGGCGGGTAGGGTTACAGAGCAATCAGCCCCAGCATTTT.

This clone has a handful of counts. J is TRBJ2-7 and V is TRBV29-1; the match to TRBD1 covers 9 bases. Germline CDR1 SQVTM, CDR2 ANQGSEA. With V trimmed by 7 bases and J by 6 bases, 13 bases remained unmatched. The CDR3 is made up of 14 amino acids. CDR3 sequence: CSDDRDRDIGEQYF. The CDR3 coding sequence is TGCAGCGATGACCGGGACAGGGACATAGGCGAGCAGTACTTC.

This clone was picked up many times. V gene TRBV25-1 combines with J gene TRBJ1-1, with TRBD1 matching 7 bases. Trimming cost V 0 bases and J 1 base; bases outside gene matches: 8. From germline, CDR1 is MGHDK and CDR2 SYGVNS. The length of the CDR3 is 17 residues. The CDR3 region is CASSEYWDSNSNTEAFF. The CDR3 DNA reads as TGTGCCAGCAGTGAATATTGGGACAGTAATTCGAACACTGAAGCTTTCTTT.